The T cell receptor beta chain under discussion was sequenced for a study of shared clonotypes between healthy human individuals. In the study overall: Per donor, three plates held CD4 naive cells, three held CD4 memory, two held CD8 naive and one held CD8 memory.

An assay was performed, and its level was deep. Some 30,000 T cell genomes, or about 200 ng DNA, went into the sorted-subset replicate PCRs. Only in-frame clones appear in the TCRdb table, and some are missing; sequencing was by immunoSEQ multiplex PCR. The table lists under 1,100,000 clones, about 74% of them singletons. Germline CDR1 reads SEHNR; CDR2 reads FQNEAQ (reference sequence). With 3 bases removed from V and 2 bases from J, the gap between germline ends came to 4 bases. This CDR3 has 12 amino acids. Naive CD4+ cells were CD45RA-selected; the remaining cells were memory. On this clone itself: Other DNA sequences of this sample code for an identical CDR3.

This TCR was sampled from a man younger than 35 in good health. The sample comprised memory CD4+ T cells sorted from blood. Subset noted: CD45RA-negative fraction. The rearrangement uses TRBV7-9 and TRBJ1-2; D is undetermined. CDR3 bases: TGTGCCAGCAGCTTTCGAAACTATGGCTACACCTTC. This sequence encodes CASSFRNYGYTF. The full variable domain, completed using reference TRBV7-9 and TRBJ1-2, is DTGVSQNPRHKITKRGQNVTFRCDPISEHNRLYWYRQTLGQGPEFLTYFQNEAQLEKSRLLSDRFSAERPKGSFSTLEIQRTEQGDSAMYLCASSFRNYGYTFGSGTRLTVV.